This T cell receptor beta chain was documented in a study of B cell selection in AIRE deficiency. How the authors handled the data: Patients' Tregs yielded some 5.6x10^4 distinct TCRbeta sequences; donors' about 1x10^5. The assay was immunoSEQ multiplex PCR, and TCRdb's table has in-frame clones only and misses some. V, J and clone size reflect that table, while D and trimming were determined from the DNA. Altogether 1,700 or so clones are present, less than 90% being singletons, with the ten largest covering 1.5% to 2%. Regulatory T cells were sorted as CD4+CD25hiCD127low/negative cells. General observations from the study: Shared Treg sequences had shorter CDR3s, biased toward rearrangements with few non-templated insertions. With only TCRbeta sequenced, roughly 40% of shared healthy Treg sequences overlapped Tconv. Around 31% of healthy-shared Treg sequences were found among patient Tconv cells.

To note about this clone: The antigen is unknown.

Losses at the gene ends were 2 bases for V and 5 bases for J; bases not matched to a gene: 3. The CDR3 length is 15 residues. Germline-derived CDR1 and CDR2 are MNHNY and SVGAGI (reference sequence). The rearrangement links TRBV6-6 to TRBJ1-4, with 9 bases fitting TRBD1. Source material: CD4+CD25+ Tregs sorted from PBMCs. The TCR comes from a human donor in good health. The CDR3 loop reads CASSYRGQGNEKLFF. The CDR3 bases are TGTGCCAGCAGTTACCGCGGACAGGGGAATGAAAAACTGTTTTTT.